The T cell receptor (beta chain) under discussion was sequenced for a study of shared clonotypes between healthy human individuals. Notes on this clone: Antigen specificity is unknown. A junction boundary mismatches the germline segment, possibly from a read error.

An approximately 210 ng quantity of DNA, tens of thousands of T cell genomes, went into the sorted-subset replicate PCRs. Repertoires were generated with immunoSEQ multiplex PCR, while TCRdb's copy carries only in-frame clones and drops some. Here the sample spans around 1.6 million clones, around 98% being singletons. Findings of the study overall: Clonotypes shared by all four sorted-subset donors had higher generation probabilities than non-shared clonotypes.

The sequence derives from a man aged 25 to 40 in good health. The sequenced sample was naive CD4+ T cells sorted from blood. Indicated subset: CD45RA+ positively selected.

CDR3 nucleotides: TGCGCCAGCAGCCAAGACCAGGACACGCTCAGGGGACTCATCTTC. Translation: CASSQDQDTLRGLIF. This chain connects TRBV4-1 to TRBJ2-1, with D possibly being TRBD1 or TRBD2 (6 bases each). Germline CDR1 reads MGHRA; CDR2 reads YSYEKL. The CDR3 is 15 amino acids.